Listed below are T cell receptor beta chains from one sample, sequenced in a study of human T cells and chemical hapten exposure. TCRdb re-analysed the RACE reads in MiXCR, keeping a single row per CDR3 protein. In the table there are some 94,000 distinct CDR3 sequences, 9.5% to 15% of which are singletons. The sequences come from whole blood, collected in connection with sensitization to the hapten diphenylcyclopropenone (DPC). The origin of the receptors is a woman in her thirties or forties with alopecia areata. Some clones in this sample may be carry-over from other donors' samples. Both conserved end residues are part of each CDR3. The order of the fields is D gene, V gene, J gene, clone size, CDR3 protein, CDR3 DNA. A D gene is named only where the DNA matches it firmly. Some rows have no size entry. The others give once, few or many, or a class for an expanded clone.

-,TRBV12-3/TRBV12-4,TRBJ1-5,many,CASSLAPQAGNQPQHF,TGTGCCAGCAGTTTAGCGCCGCAAGCTGGCAATCAGCCCCAGCATTTT
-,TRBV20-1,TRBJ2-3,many,CSPLSTDTQYF,TGCAGTCCGCTTAGCACAGATACGCAGTATTTT
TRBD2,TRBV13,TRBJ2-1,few,CASSFLSGRSYNEQFF,TGTGCCAGCAGCTTCTTAAGCGGGAGGTCCTACAATGAGCAGTTCTTC
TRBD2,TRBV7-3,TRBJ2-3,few,CASSAGLAGSTDTQYF,TGTGCCAGCAGCGCGGGACTAGCGGGAAGCACAGATACGCAGTATTTT
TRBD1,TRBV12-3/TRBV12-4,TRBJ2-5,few,CASLQGPQETQYF,TGTGCCAGCCTACAGGGGCCCCAAGAGACCCAGTACTTC
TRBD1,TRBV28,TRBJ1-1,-,CASSLGQGAFF,TGTGCCAGCAGTTTAGGACAGGGAGCTTTCTTT
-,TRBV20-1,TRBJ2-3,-,CSARPTDTQYF,TGCAGTGCGAGACCGACGGATACGCAGTATTTT
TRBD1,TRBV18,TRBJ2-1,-,CASSGGQTTYNKQFF,TGTGCCAGCTCAGGGGGACAGACGACTTACAATAAGCAGTTCTTC
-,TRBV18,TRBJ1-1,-,CASRQYTEAFF,TGTGCCAGCCGACAGTACACTGAAGCTTTCTTT
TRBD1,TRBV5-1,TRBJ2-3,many,CASSLDGTGWTDTQYF,TGCGCCAGCAGCTTGGACGGGACAGGGTGGACAGATACGCAGTATTTT
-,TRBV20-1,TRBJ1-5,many,CSASVWGSNQPQHF,TGCAGTGCTAGCGTTTGGGGTAGCAATCAGCCCCAGCATTTT
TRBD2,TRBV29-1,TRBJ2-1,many,CSVAPSGTFSYNEQFF,TGCAGCGTTGCGCCTAGCGGGACTTTCTCCTACAATGAGCAGTTCTTC
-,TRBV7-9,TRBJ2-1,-,CASSFDAGEQFF,TGTGCCAGCAGCTTTGATGCTGGTGAGCAGTTCTTC
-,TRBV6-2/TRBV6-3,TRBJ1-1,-,CASSYSPGNPYEAFF,TGTGCCAGCAGTTACTCGCCAGGGAACCCCTATGAAGCTTTCTTT
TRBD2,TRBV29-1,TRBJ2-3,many,CSVRPAGGLGDTQYF,TGCAGCGTTCGCCCAGCGGGAGGGTTAGGAGATACGCAGTATTTT
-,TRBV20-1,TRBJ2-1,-,CSASNYNEQFF,TGCAGTGCTAGTAACTACAATGAGCAGTTCTTC
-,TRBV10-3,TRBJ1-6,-,CAISESKGVNSPLHF,TGTGCCATCAGTGAGTCGAAAGGAGTCAATTCACCCCTCCACTTT
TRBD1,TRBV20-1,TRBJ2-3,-,CSASRGQGYTDTQYF,TGCAGTGCTAGTCGGGGACAGGGGTACACAGATACGCAGTATTTT
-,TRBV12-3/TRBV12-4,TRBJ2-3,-,CASSPPTTDTQYF,TGTGCCAGCAGTCCCCCCACCACAGATACGCAGTATTTT
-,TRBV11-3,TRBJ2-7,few,CASSPGTSSSSYEQYF,TGTGCCAGCAGCCCCGGGACGTCCAGCAGCTCCTACGAGCAGTACTTC
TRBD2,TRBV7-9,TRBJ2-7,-,CASRELAGTYEQYF,TGTGCCAGCAGGGAGCTAGCGGGAACCTACGAGCAGTACTTC
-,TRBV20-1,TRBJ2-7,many,CSALQGSRGYEQYF,TGCAGTGCCCTCCAAGGCAGTCGGGGGTACGAGCAGTACTTC
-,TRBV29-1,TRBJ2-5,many,CSVAGTVKETQYF,TGCAGCGTTGCCGGGACGGTGAAAGAGACCCAGTACTTC
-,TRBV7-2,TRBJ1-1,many,CASSLDGLGRAFF,TGTGCCAGCAGCTTAGATGGTCTGGGTCGGGCTTTCTTT
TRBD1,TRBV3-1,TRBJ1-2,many,CASSHDRDWYYGYTF,TGTGCCAGCAGCCACGACAGGGATTGGTACTATGGCTACACCTTC
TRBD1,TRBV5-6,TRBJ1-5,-,CASSRDRGSNQPQHF,TGTGCCAGCAGCAGAGACAGGGGAAGCAATCAGCCCCAGCATTTT
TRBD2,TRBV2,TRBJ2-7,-,CASRSSSGRYEQYF,TGTGCCAGCCGCAGTTCTAGCGGGAGATACGAGCAGTACTTC
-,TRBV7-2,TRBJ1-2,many,CASSLGADRVLGGYTF,TGTGCCAGCAGCTTAGGGGCCGACCGAGTCCTTGGGGGCTACACCTTC
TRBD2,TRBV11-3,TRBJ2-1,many,CASSSRHSQGLAVNEQFF,TGTGCCAGCAGTTCGCGTCACAGCCAAGGACTAGCGGTGAATGAGCAGTTCTTC